Included here is one T cell receptor (beta chain) sequence, with context. This entry is derived from a study of OX40 agonist ivuxolimab in advanced cancers. Study at large: Of the participants, more than 35% had some prior anti-PD-1, anti-PD-L1 or anti-CTLA-4 therapy, which was allowed.

There are 16 residues in the CDR3. Trimming stripped 2 bases from V and 0 bases from J, with 10 bases between. Germline V gene lookup returns CDR1 SGHAT and CDR2 FQNNGV. With baseline, cycle 4 day 1, and cycle 7 day 1 as timepoints, blood was sampled. The method was immunoSEQ multiplex PCR; TCRdb's version includes in-frame clones alone and lacks a portion of them. Here the sample spans roughly 75,000 clones, around 83% being singletons. The input for sequencing was CD4+ or CD8+ T cells sorted from blood, taken in a trial of the OX40 agonist ivuxolimab. The V and J genes are TRBV11-2 and TRBJ2-2; unclear D gene. The TCR sequence derives from an adult with an advanced solid tumor such as melanoma, head and neck, liver or kidney cancer. The CDR3 sequence is CASSLYQIANTGELFF. In nucleotides, the CDR3 is TGTGCCAGCAGCTTATATCAAATCGCGAACACCGGGGAGCTGTTTTTT.